The entry that follows covers one TCR beta chain sequence. What it binds is unknown. Germline-derived CDR1 and CDR2 are MNHNS and SASEGT. V was cut by 5 bases and J by 5 bases, with 21 bases left in between. This CDR3 spans 16 amino acids. TCRdb recomputed calls from the RT-PCR reads with MiXCR, one row per CDR3 protein. The sample has about 800,000 distinct CDR3 sequences, around 20% seen once; the top ten hold roughly 10%. The data are from a study of response to subunit inactivated influenza vaccine. Study findings and constraints: After each seasonal influenza vaccination, few new T cells are recruited, the authors suggested.

The material was PBMCs from blood, obtained about 5 days after vaccination. The rearrangement links TRBV6-1 to TRBJ2-5, with D perhaps matching TRBD1 or TRBD2 (5 bases each). The receptor was derived from a man between 50 and 59 years old who received an inactivated influenza vaccine. CDR3 amino acids: CASSPYGTASMETQYF. CDR3 DNA sequence: TGTGCCAGCAGTCCGTACGGGACGGCCTCGATGGAGACCCAGTACTTC.